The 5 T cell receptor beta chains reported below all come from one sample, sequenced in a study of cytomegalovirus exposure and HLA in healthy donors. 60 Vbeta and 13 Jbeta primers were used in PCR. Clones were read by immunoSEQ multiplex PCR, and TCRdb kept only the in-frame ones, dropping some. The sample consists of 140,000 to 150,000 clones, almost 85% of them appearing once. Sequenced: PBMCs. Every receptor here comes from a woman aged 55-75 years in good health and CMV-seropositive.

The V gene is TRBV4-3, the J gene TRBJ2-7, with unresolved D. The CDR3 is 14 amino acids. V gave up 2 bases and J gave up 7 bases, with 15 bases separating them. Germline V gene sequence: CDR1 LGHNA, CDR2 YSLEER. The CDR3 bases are TGCGCCAGCAGCCAATCCCGGAGTAATAGAGAGCAGTACTTC. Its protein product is CASSQSRSNREQYF.

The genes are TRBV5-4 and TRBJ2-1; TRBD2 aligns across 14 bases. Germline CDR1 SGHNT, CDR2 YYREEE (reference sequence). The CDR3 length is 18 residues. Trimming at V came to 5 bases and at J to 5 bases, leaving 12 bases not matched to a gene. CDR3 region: CASSSGLAGGPMDNEQFF. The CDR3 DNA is TGTGCCAGCAGTTCAGGACTAGCGGGAGGCCCTATGGACAATGAGCAGTTCTTC.

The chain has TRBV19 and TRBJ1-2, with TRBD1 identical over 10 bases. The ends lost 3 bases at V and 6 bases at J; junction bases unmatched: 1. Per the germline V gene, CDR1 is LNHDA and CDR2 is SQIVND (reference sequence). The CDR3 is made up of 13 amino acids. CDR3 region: CASSMGTGDGYTF. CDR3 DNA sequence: TGTGCCAGTAGTATGGGGACAGGGGATGGCTACACCTTC.

In DNA, the CDR3 is TGCAGCGTTGCCTCTCAGGAGACCCAGTACTTC. Protein sequence: CSVASQETQYF. V usage is TRBV29-1 and J usage is TRBJ2-5; D remains ambiguous. Trimming stripped 4 bases from V and 5 bases from J, with 8 bases between. Germline V gene data show CDR1 as SQVTM and CDR2 as ANQGSEA. This CDR3 has 11 residues.

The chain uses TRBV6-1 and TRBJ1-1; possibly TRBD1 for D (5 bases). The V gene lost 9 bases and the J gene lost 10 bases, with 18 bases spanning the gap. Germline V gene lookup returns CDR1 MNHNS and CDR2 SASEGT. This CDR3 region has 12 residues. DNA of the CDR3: TGTGCCAGTACGTTCTTGGAGGGGATAGCTTTCTTT. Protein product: CASTFLEGIAFF.